These T cell receptor beta chains were read from a single sample in a study of shared clonotypes between healthy human individuals. Clones were sequenced by immunoSEQ multiplex PCR, and TCRdb holds only the in-frame ones, with some missing. The sample has 550,000 to 850,000 clones; 74% are singletons. The sample was memory CD4+ T cells sorted from blood. The receptors derive from a woman aged 25 to 39 in good health. CDR3s include the opening cysteine and the closing phenylalanine or tryptophan. D genes are given only for firm matches. Part of the rows lack a size; the others show once, few, many or a class for expanded clones.

clone size: few
V gene: TRBV28
D gene: NA
J gene: TRBJ2-2
CDR3 protein: CATPTANTGELFF
CDR3 DNA: TGTGCCACCCCGACAGCGAACACCGGGGAGCTGTTTTTT

clone size: NA
V gene: TRBV4-1
D gene: NA
J gene: TRBJ1-3
CDR3 protein: CASSQERGQPSGNTIYF
CDR3 DNA: TGCGCCAGCAGCCAAGAGAGAGGACAGCCCTCTGGAAACACCATATATTTT

clone size: NA
V gene: TRBV2
D gene: NA
J gene: TRBJ2-7
CDR3 protein: CASSERDPHHYEQYF
CDR3 DNA: TGTGCCAGCAGTGAGAGGGACCCACACCACTACGAGCAGTACTTC

clone size: NA
V gene: TRBV19
D gene: TRBD1
J gene: TRBJ2-7
CDR3 protein: CASSGRQGTEQYF
CDR3 DNA: TGTGCCAGTAGTGGCAGACAGGGTACCGAGCAGTACTTC

clone size: once
V gene: TRBV6-4
D gene: NA
J gene: TRBJ2-1
CDR3 protein: CASSAEGQSNEQFF
CDR3 DNA: TGTGCCAGCAGTGCTGAAGGACAGAGCAATGAGCAGTTCTTC

clone size: once
V gene: TRBV7-2
D gene: TRBD1
J gene: TRBJ2-1
CDR3 protein: CASSLPRGQGANEQFF
CDR3 DNA: TGTGCCAGCAGCCTCCCCCGAGGACAGGGGGCCAATGAGCAGTTCTTC

clone size: NA
V gene: TRBV11-2
D gene: TRBD2
J gene: TRBJ2-1
CDR3 protein: CASSLDSGAGGYNEQFF
CDR3 DNA: TGTGCCAGCAGCTTAGACTCTGGAGCGGGAGGGTACAATGAGCAGTTCTTC

clone size: NA
V gene: TRBV5-1
D gene: TRBD1
J gene: TRBJ1-4
CDR3 protein: CASSSGTGGEKLFF
CDR3 DNA: TGCGCCAGCAGTTCCGGGACAGGGGGTGAAAAACTGTTTTTT

clone size: NA
V gene: TRBV28
D gene: NA
J gene: TRBJ2-7
CDR3 protein: CASSSGGETYEQYF
CDR3 DNA: TGTGCCAGCAGTTCTGGGGGCGAAACCTACGAGCAGTACTTC

clone size: NA
V gene: TRBV12-2
D gene: NA
J gene: TRBJ1-1
CDR3 protein: CASRLKRGLNTEAFF
CDR3 DNA: TGTGCAAGTCGCCTTAAGAGGGGTTTGAACACTGAGGCTTTCTTT

clone size: NA
V gene: TRBV2
D gene: NA
J gene: TRBJ2-3
CDR3 protein: CASSKGGWATDTQYF
CDR3 DNA: TGTGCCAGCAGTAAGGGGGGGTGGGCCACAGATACGCAGTATTTT

clone size: NA
V gene: TRBV11-2
D gene: TRBD2
J gene: TRBJ2-7
CDR3 protein: CASSRTSGSGEQYF
CDR3 DNA: TGTGCCAGCAGCCGGACTAGCGGCTCGGGGGAGCAGTACTTC

clone size: few
V gene: TRBV6-5
D gene: TRBD1
J gene: TRBJ2-3
CDR3 protein: CASSSPDREGIDTQYF
CDR3 DNA: TGTGCCAGCAGTTCCCCGGACAGGGAAGGGATAGATACGCAGTATTTT

clone size: NA
V gene: TRBV6-4
D gene: NA
J gene: TRBJ1-2
CDR3 protein: CASSDGGFGGYTF
CDR3 DNA: TGTGCCAGCAGTGACGGGGGGTTCGGCGGCTACACCTTC

clone size: NA
V gene: TRBV5-1
D gene: NA
J gene: TRBJ1-4
CDR3 protein: CASSFGISEGEKLFF
CDR3 DNA: TGCGCCAGCAGCTTTGGGATCTCGGAGGGTGAAAAACTGTTTTTT